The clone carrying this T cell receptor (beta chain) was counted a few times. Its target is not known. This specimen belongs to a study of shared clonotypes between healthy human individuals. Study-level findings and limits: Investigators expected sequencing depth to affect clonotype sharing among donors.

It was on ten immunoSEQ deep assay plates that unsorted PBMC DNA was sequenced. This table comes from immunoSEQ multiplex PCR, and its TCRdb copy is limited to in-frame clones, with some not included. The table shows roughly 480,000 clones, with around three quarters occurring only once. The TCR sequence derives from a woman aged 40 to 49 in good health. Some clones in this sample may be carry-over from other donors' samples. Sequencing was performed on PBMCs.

CDR3 residues: CASSERRGSNGAFF. CDR3 in DNA: TGTGCCAGCAGTGAAAGGAGAGGTTCAAACGGGGCTTTCTTT. This chain links TRBV6-1 with TRBJ1-1; D gene ambiguous. The germline CDR1 and CDR2 sequences are MNHNS and SASEGT. The V end lost 2 bases, the J end lost 11 bases, and 18 bases lay between the germline ends. The CDR3 has 14 amino acids.